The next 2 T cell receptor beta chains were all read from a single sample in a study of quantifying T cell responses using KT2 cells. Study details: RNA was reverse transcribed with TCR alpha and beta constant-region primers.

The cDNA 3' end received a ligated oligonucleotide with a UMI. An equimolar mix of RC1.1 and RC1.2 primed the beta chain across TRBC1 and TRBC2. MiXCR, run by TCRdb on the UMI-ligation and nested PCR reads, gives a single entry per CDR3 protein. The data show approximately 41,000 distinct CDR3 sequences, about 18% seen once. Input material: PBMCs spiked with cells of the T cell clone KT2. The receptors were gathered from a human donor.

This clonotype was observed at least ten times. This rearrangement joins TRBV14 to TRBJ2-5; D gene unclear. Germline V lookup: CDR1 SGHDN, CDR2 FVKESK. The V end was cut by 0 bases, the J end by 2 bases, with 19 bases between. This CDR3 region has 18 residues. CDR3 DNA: TGTGCCAGCAGCCAAGATCGAGCGTACATCCCCGCGCAAGAGACCCAGTACTTC. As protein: CASSQDRAYIPAQETQYF.

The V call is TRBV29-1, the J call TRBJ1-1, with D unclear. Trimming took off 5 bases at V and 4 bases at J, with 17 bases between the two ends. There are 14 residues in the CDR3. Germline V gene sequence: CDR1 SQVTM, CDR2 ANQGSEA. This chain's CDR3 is CSVLPGGSATEAFF. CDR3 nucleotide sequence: TGCAGCGTTCTACCCGGAGGGTCGGCCACTGAAGCTTTCTTT.